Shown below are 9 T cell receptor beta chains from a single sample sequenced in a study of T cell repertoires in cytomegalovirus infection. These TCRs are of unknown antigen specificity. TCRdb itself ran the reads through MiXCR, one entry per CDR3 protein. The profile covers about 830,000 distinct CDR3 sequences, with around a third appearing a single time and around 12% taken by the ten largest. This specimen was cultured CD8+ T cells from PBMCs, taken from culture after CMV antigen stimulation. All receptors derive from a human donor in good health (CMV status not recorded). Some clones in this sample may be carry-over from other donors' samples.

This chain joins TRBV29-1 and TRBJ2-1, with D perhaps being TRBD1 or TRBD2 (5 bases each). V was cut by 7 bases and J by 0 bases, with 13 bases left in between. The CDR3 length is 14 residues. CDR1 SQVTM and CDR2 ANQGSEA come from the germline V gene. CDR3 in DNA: TGCAGCGCCGAGGGGACCCGCTCCTACAATGAGCAGTTCTTC. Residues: CSAEGTRSYNEQFF.

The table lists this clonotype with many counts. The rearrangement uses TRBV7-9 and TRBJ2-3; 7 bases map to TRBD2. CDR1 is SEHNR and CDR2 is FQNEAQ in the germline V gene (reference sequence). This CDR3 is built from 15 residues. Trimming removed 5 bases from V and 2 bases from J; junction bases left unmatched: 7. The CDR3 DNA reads TGTGCCAGCAGCAGTCGACTAGCAGACACAGATACGCAGTATTTT. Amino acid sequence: CASSSRLADTDTQYF.

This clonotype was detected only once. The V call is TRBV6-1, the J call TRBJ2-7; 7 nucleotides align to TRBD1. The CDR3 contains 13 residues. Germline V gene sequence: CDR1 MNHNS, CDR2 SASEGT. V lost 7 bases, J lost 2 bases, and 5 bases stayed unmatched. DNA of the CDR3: TGTGCCAGCATTAGGACAGGTACCTACGAGCAGTACGTC. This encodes CASIRTGTYEQYV.

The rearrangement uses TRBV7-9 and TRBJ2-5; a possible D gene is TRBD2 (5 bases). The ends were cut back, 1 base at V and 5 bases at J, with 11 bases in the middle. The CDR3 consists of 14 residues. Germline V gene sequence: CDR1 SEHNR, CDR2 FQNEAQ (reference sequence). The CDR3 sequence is CASSLVLRGETQYF. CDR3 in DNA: TGTGCCAGCAGCTTAGTCCTCCGAGGGGAGACCCAGTACTTC. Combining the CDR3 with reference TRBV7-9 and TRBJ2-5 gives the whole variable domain DTGVSQNPRHKITKRGQNVTFRCDPISEHNRLYWYRQTLGQGPEFLTYFQNEAQLEKSRLLSDRFSAERPKGSFSTLEIQRTEQGDSAMYLCASSLVLRGETQYFGPGTRLLVL.

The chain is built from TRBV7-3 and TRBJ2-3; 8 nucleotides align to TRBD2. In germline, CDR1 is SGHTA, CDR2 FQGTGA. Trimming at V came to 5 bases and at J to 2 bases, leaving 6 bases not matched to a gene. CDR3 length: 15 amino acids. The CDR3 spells CASSATSGPTDTQYF. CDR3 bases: TGTGCCAGCAGCGCCACTAGCGGCCCCACAGATACGCAGTATTTT. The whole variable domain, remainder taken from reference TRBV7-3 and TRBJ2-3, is GAGVSQTPSNKVTEKGKYVELRCDPISGHTALYWYRQSLGQGPEFLIYFQGTGAADDSGLPNDRFFAVRPEGSVSTLKIQRTERGDSAVYLCASSATSGPTDTQYFGPGTRLTVL.

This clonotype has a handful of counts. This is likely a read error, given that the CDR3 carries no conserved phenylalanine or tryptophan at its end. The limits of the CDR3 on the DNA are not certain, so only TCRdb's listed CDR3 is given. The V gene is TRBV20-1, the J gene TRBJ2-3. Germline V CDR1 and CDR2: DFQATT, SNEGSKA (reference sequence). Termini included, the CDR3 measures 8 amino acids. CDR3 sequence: CSARGSNA.

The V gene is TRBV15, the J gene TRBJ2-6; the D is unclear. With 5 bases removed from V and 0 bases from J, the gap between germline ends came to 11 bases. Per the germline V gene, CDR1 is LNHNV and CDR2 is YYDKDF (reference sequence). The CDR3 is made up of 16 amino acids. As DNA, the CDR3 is TGTGCCACCAGCGCAAGGCACAACTCTGGGGCCAACGTCCTGACTTTC. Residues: CATSARHNSGANVLTF.

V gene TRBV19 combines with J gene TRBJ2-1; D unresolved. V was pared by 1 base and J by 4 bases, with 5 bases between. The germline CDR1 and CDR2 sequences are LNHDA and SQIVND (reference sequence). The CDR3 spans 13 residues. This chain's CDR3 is CASSIGNYNEQFF. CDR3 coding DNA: TGTGCCAGTAGTATAGGAAATTACAATGAGCAGTTCTTC.

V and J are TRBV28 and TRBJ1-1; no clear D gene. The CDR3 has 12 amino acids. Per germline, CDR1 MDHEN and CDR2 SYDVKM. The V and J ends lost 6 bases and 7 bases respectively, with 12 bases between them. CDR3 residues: CASSSEGDEAFF. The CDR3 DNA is TGTGCCAGCAGCAGCGAGGGAGATGAAGCTTTCTTT.